Each of the 32 T cell receptor beta chains below was sequenced from the same sample in a study of T cells in Graves' hyperthyroidism and ophthalmopathy. What was amplified from RNA transcripts were TCR beta CDR3 regions. Primed by the HTBI set, a first-round RT-PCR was run on the TCR CDR3. TCRdb called the multiplex PCR reads again in MiXCR, with one record for every CDR3 protein. The table lists just over 550,000 distinct CDR3 sequences, just over 45% of them singletons. The sequencing sample was made of peripheral blood or thyroid tissue (not recorded which). These receptors were collected from a woman aged 18-29 years with Graves' hyperthyroidism.

This clonotype occurred a few times. The chain couples TRBV7-3 to TRBJ2-7; no clear D gene. CDR1 is SGHTA and CDR2 is FQGTGA in the germline V gene. The CDR3 is made up of 12 amino acids. The germline V and J ends were trimmed by 6 bases and 3 bases, with 9 bases remaining between them. CDR3 in amino acids: CASSWANYEQYF. Written as DNA, the CDR3 is TGTGCCAGCAGTTGGGCCAACTACGAGCAGTACTTC.

V and J are TRBV10-1 and TRBJ2-7, with a weak D call TRBD2 (5 bases). V dropped 0 bases and J dropped 7 bases, with 7 bases sitting between them. The germline CDR1 and CDR2 sequences are WNHNN and SYGVQD (reference sequence). The CDR3 runs 12 residues. The CDR3 sequence is CASSESEGEQYF. The CDR3 bases are TGCGCCAGCAGTGAGTCCGAGGGAGAGCAGTACTTC.

A few counts support this clonotype. The chain recombines TRBV12-3 or TRBV12-4 with TRBJ1-2; D not certain. The length of the CDR3 is 16 residues. Trimming took off 3 bases at V and 0 bases at J, with 14 bases between the two ends. The CDR3 sequence: CASSLTDEPSNYGYTF. CDR3 sequence (DNA): TGTGCCAGCAGTTTGACCGACGAGCCTTCTAACTATGGCTACACCTTC.

This clonotype occurred a few times. The chain has TRBV12-3 or TRBV12-4 and TRBJ1-6; unclear D gene. The CDR3 covers 14 residues. The ends were cut back, 4 bases at V and 7 bases at J, with 11 bases in the middle. CDR3 coding DNA: TGTGCCAGCAGTTCCCGGGAAATAAATTCACCCCTCCACTTT. It translates to CASSSREINSPLHF.

A remark on this clonotype: The conserved closing phenylalanine or tryptophan is absent in this CDR3, likely reflecting a read error. CDR3 coding DNA: TGCAACGCCATAAAGGGGCAGGATAACTATGGCTACACCCTC. Its protein is CNAIKGQDNYGYTL. This chain links TRBV29-1 with TRBJ1-2; D is perhaps TRBD1 (5 bases). Per the germline V gene, CDR1 is SQVTM and CDR2 is ANQGSEA. This CDR3 is 14 amino acids long.

This chain connects TRBV7-8 to TRBJ2-6; D unresolved. The CDR3 is 13 residues long. Trimming removed 9 bases from V and 0 bases from J, with 6 bases in between. Germline CDR1 SGHVS, CDR2 FQNEAQ. DNA for the CDR3: TGTGCCAGGGTGCTCTCTGGGGCCAACGTCCTGACTTTC. Its translation: CARVLSGANVLTF. Full variable domain (rest looked up from reference TRBV7-8 and TRBJ2-6): GAGVSQSPRYKVAKRGQDVALRCDPISGHVSLFWYQQALGQGPEFLTYFQNEAQLDKSGLPSDRFFAERPEGSVSTLKIQRTQQEDSAVYLCARVLSGANVLTFGAGSRLTVL.

This clonotype was detected ten times or more. The V call is TRBV7-2, the J call TRBJ1-2, with no clear D. The CDR3 spans 12 residues. Trimming pared 5 bases from V and 7 bases from J, leaving 11 bases between. Germline CDR1 and CDR2: SGHTA and FQGNSA. The CDR3 DNA reads TGTGCCAGCAGCCCCCCGGGCCCTGGCTACACCTTC. Amino acids: CASSPPGPGYTF.

The CDR3 nucleotides are TGTGCCACCAGTGACCCCAAAAGCGGGATAACCGGGGAGCTGTTTTTT. The encoded protein is CATSDPKSGITGELFF. The chain combines TRBV24-1 with TRBJ2-2; 7 bases agree with TRBD2. After removal of 4 bases from V and 5 bases from J, the junction contained 9 bases not matched to a gene. Germline assignment: CDR1 KGHDR and CDR2 SFDVKD. The CDR3 is 16 residues long.

The V call is TRBV7-8, the J call TRBJ2-6; D is ambiguous. This CDR3 region has 13 residues. Germline loops: CDR1 SGHVS, CDR2 FQNEAQ. Trimming took off 1 base at V and 8 bases at J, with 6 bases between the two ends. The chain's CDR3 is CASSLGGTNVLTF. The CDR3 DNA reads TGTGCCAGCAGCTTAGGTGGAACCAACGTCCTGACTTTC.

This clonotype showed up many times. This chain connects TRBV29-1 to TRBJ1-1; 7 bases match TRBD1. Trimming removed 7 bases from V and 4 bases from J; junction bases left unmatched: 9. The germline gives CDR1 SQVTM, CDR2 ANQGSEA. This CDR3 region has 13 residues. The CDR3 coding sequence is TGCAGCGCAAAGGGACAGTCTTTCACTGAAGCTTTCTTT. The encoded protein is CSAKGQSFTEAFF. The variable domain in full, with the rest retrieved from reference TRBV29-1 and TRBJ1-1, is SAVISQKPSRDICQRGTSLTIQCQVDSQVTMMFWYRQQPGQSLTLIATANQGSEATYESGFVIDKFPISRPNLTFSTLTVSNMSPEDSSIYLCSAKGQSFTEAFFGQGTRLTVV.

This clonotype showed up just once. The chain combines TRBV14 with TRBJ1-1; D call uncertain. CDR3 length: 13 residues. V lost 5 bases and J lost 5, with 12 bases in between. Per germline, CDR1 SGHDN and CDR2 FVKESK. The CDR3 here is CASSGCIGTEAFF. CDR3 nucleotide sequence: TGTGCCAGCAGCGGATGCATTGGAACTGAAGCTTTCTTT. The full variable domain, rest sourced from reference TRBV14 and TRBJ1-1, is EAGVTQFPSHSVIEKGQTVTLRCDPISGHDNLYWYRRVMGKEIKFLLHFVKESKQDESGMPNNRFLAERTGGTYSTLKVQPAELEDSGVYFCASSGCIGTEAFFGQGTRLTVV.

This clonotype was seen a single time. V usage is TRBV7-9 and J usage is TRBJ2-7; D gene uncertain. The CDR3 is 14 amino acids. V lost 8 bases and J lost 0, with 14 bases in between. Looked up from germline, CDR1 is SEHNR and CDR2 is FQNEAQ (reference sequence). This CDR3 reads CASSPTPGSYEQYF. The CDR3 region has the DNA TGTGCCAGCTCACCAACCCCGGGCTCCTACGAGCAGTACTTC.

The genes are TRBV20-1 and TRBJ1-1; 7 nucleotides agree with TRBD1. CDR3 size: 12 residues. Germline loops: CDR1 DFQATT, CDR2 SNEGSKA (reference sequence). Trimming removed 7 bases from V and 3 bases from J; junction bases left unmatched: 5. This chain's CDR3 is CSVNQGDTEAFF. The CDR3 DNA is TGCAGTGTTAATCAGGGGGACACTGAAGCTTTCTTT.

This clonotype appeared many times. This chain uses TRBV20-1 with TRBJ2-7, with 9 positions matching TRBD2. The J segment lost 4 bases and the V segment lost 6 bases, leaving 7 bases of the junction unmatched. Germline V gives CDR1 DFQATT, CDR2 SNEGSKA (reference sequence). The CDR3 loop spans 13 amino acids. CDR3: CSAETSGTYEQYF. The CDR3 DNA reads TGCAGTGCCGAGACTAGCGGAACATACGAGCAGTACTTC.

V is TRBV2 and J is TRBJ1-4; D is unresolved. Germline CDR1 SNHLY, CDR2 FYNNEI. The CDR3 runs 15 residues. With 5 bases removed from V and 5 bases from J, the gap between germline ends came to 15 bases. The CDR3 reads CASSPFLDRNEKLFF. DNA for the CDR3: TGTGCCAGCAGTCCCTTTCTGGACCGAAATGAAAAACTGTTTTTT.

The chain employs TRBV7-3 and TRBJ2-7; 12 nucleotides line up with TRBD1. Trimming removed 0 bases from V and 5 bases from J; junction bases left unmatched: 5. The CDR3 sequence is 16 residues long. CDR1 SGHTA and CDR2 FQGTGA come from the germline V gene. This chain's CDR3 is CASSLTGGQGANEQYF. The CDR3 nucleotides are TGTGCCAGCAGCTTAACCGGGGGACAGGGGGCAAACGAGCAGTACTTC.

The V and J genes are TRBV29-1 and TRBJ2-3; 7 nucleotides line up with TRBD1. This CDR3 comprises 15 residues. CDR1 SQVTM and CDR2 ANQGSEA come from the germline V gene. Trimming cost V 3 bases and J 3 bases; bases outside gene matches: 9. CDR3 protein: CSVDFSAGGTDTQYF. The CDR3 coding sequence is TGCAGCGTTGATTTTTCGGCAGGGGGAACAGATACGCAGTATTTT.

This clonotype has a count of ten or more. The V call is TRBV2, the J call TRBJ2-7, with unresolved D. CDR1 SNHLY and CDR2 FYNNEI come from the germline V gene. V was clipped by 7 bases and J by 2 bases, with 15 bases between them. The CDR3 contains 14 residues. CDR3 nucleotide sequence: TGTGCCAGCATGGCCGCTCTAGGGACCTACGAGCAGTACTTC. Its translation: CASMAALGTYEQYF.

This clonotype turned up a few times. The DNA of the CDR3 is TGTGCCAGCAGTACTAATGTGGATGGCTACACCTTC. It yields the protein CASSTNVDGYTF. The chain links TRBV2 to TRBJ1-2; D ambiguous. CDR1 and CDR2 (germline): SNHLY, FYNNEI. V dropped 5 bases and J dropped 6 bases, with 10 bases sitting between them. The CDR3 length is 12 residues.

This clonotype has more than one count but fewer than ten. This chain links TRBV24-1 with TRBJ2-5; no clear D. V shed 5 bases and J shed 5 bases, with 8 bases lying between them. The CDR3 runs 12 residues. CDR1 KGHDR and CDR2 SFDVKD come from the germline V gene. The DNA for the CDR3 is TGTGCCACCAGTGCGGTTGGGGAGACCCAGTACTTC. Protein sequence: CATSAVGETQYF.

This clonotype was seen more than once but under ten times. V gene TRBV7-9 combines with J gene TRBJ1-4, with D perhaps matching TRBD1 (6 bases). Germline lookup yields CDR1 SEHNR and CDR2 FQNEAQ (reference sequence). V was clipped by 3 bases and J by 10 bases, with 15 bases between them. CDR3 length: 14 residues. CDR3 amino acids: CASSLDSSGGKLFF. The CDR3, as DNA: TGTGCCAGCAGCTTGGACAGTTCTGGCGGAAAACTGTTTTTT.

This chain joins TRBV2 and TRBJ2-1; 9 bases match TRBD2. Germline trimming cut 11 bases from V and 7 bases from J; bases unmatched to any gene: 9. In germline, CDR1 is SNHLY, CDR2 FYNNEI. The length of the CDR3 is 13 residues. CDR3 in amino acids: CARSTLAGNEQFF. The CDR3 bases are TGTGCCCGCTCCACCCTAGCGGGAAATGAGCAGTTCTTC.

The chain recombines TRBV19 with TRBJ1-1; 10 bases map to TRBD1. The CDR3 is 13 residues long. Losses at the gene ends were 4 bases for V and 8 bases for J; bases not matched to a gene: 4. In germline, CDR1 is LNHDA, CDR2 SQIVND (reference sequence). In DNA form, the CDR3 reads TGTGCCAGTAGTACAACGACAGGGGGCGAAGCTTTCTTT. This codes for CASSTTTGGEAFF.

The chain carries TRBV9 and TRBJ2-7, with D possibly being TRBD1 (6 bases). This CDR3 spans 14 amino acids. Germline V CDR1 and CDR2: SGDLS, YYNGEE. Deletions cut 0 bases from V and 3 bases from J, with 10 bases between. The CDR3 protein is CASSVAGQVYEQYF. CDR3 bases: TGTGCCAGCAGCGTAGCGGGACAAGTCTACGAGCAGTACTTC.

This sequence joins TRBV29-1 and TRBJ1-2; the D gene is possibly TRBD1 (5 bases). Germline V gene data show CDR1 as SQVTM and CDR2 as ANQGSEA. This CDR3 has 12 amino acids. CDR3 nucleotide sequence: TGCAGGGATACAGGACGGAGCTATGGCTACACCTTC. The encoded protein is CRDTGRSYGYTF.

This clonotype appeared many times. V and J are TRBV7-9 and TRBJ1-5; 8 bases map to TRBD1. This CDR3 is built from 13 residues. CDR1 SEHNR and CDR2 FQNEAQ come from the germline V gene (reference sequence). With 8 bases clipped from V and 7 bases from J, the junction kept 7 bases outside the gene matches. The CDR3 DNA follows: TGTGCCAGCGGATTGACAGGGGACCAGCCCCAGCATTTT. Its protein is CASGLTGDQPQHF.

This clonotype showed up many times. V usage is TRBV7-9 and J usage is TRBJ1-1, with D unclear. Germline CDR1 is SEHNR and CDR2 is FQNEAQ (reference sequence). V was cut by 5 bases and J by 3 bases, with 10 bases left in between. The CDR3 consists of 13 residues. In DNA, the CDR3 is TGTGCCAGCAGCCTCATAGTCGACACTGAAGCTTTCTTT. Translation: CASSLIVDTEAFF.

A few counts support this clonotype. One junction end does not reproduce the germline sequence, and a read error may be involved. The rearrangement uses TRBV4-1 and TRBJ2-7; D is uncertain. CDR3 length equals 15 residues. CDR1 is MGHRA and CDR2 is YSYEKL in the germline V gene. The CDR3: CASSQVTVSGSEQYF. The DNA for the CDR3 is TGTGCCAGCAGCCAAGTTACTGTCAGTGGAAGCGAGCAGTACTTC.

With respect to this clonotype: A much larger clone lies one base from this, so it may be a read error. The J gene is TRBJ1-1, the V gene TRBV7-3, with a possible D match to TRBD1 (6 bases). Trimming cost V 6 bases and J 3 bases, with 20 bases left between them. The CDR3 is 16 amino acids. The germline V gene has CDR1 SGHTA and CDR2 FQGTGA. The CDR3 reads CASRINRDPRDTEAFF. The CDR3 DNA follows: TGTGCCAGCAGGATCAACAGGGATCCACGGGACACTGAAGCTTTCTTT.

This clonotype was counted only a few times. The chain couples TRBV5-1 to TRBJ1-1; the D is unclear. This CDR3 has 16 amino acids. CDR1 is SGHRS and CDR2 is YFSETQ in the germline V gene. The V end lost 0 bases, the J end lost 3 bases, and 15 bases lay between the germline ends. This chain's CDR3 is CASSLDVVPLDTEAFF. CDR3 sequence (DNA): TGCGCCAGCAGCTTGGACGTCGTTCCGCTGGACACTGAAGCTTTCTTT.

The chain recombines TRBV7-3 with TRBJ2-7, with 9 bases fitting TRBD1. Germline V gene lookup returns CDR1 SGHTA and CDR2 FQGTGA. CDR3 size: 16 residues. V dropped 4 bases and J dropped 7; count of bases not matched to a gene: 14. DNA of the CDR3: TGTGCCAGCAGCTCCTACAGGGGGCACCCAGGATGGGAGCAGTACTTC. As protein: CASSSYRGHPGWEQYF.

The V call is TRBV20-1, the J call TRBJ1-2, with D perhaps TRBD1 (5 bases). This CDR3 region has 12 residues. Germline loops: CDR1 DFQATT, CDR2 SNEGSKA (reference sequence). The ends were cut back, 5 bases at V and 4 bases at J, with 11 bases in the middle. CDR3 in amino acids: CSASVGGYGYTF. In DNA form, the CDR3 reads TGCAGTGCTTCCGTGGGGGGCTATGGCTACACCTTC.